Below are 8 T cell receptor beta chains sequenced from a single sample in a study of Graves' ophthalmopathy and Graves' hyperthyroidism. The TCR beta CDR3 regions underwent amplification from RNA transcripts. Second-round multiplex PCR came after a first-round RT-PCR that employed HTBI primers. Using its own MiXCR run on the multiplex PCR reads, TCRdb lists one record per CDR3 protein. The sample shows around 170,000 distinct CDR3 sequences, 30% to 45% of them seen only once. The specimen was peripheral blood. The receptors stem from a woman in her thirties or forties with Graves' ophthalmopathy.

This clonotype was counted ten times or more. The V call is TRBV20-1, the J call TRBJ1-5; no definite D call. The V and J ends lost 0 bases and 5 bases respectively, with 11 bases between them. Looked up from germline, CDR1 is DFQATT and CDR2 is SNEGSKA (reference sequence). CDR3 length: 14 residues. As DNA, the CDR3 is TGCAGTGCTAGAGAGTCGTCGGGTGATCAGCCCCAGCATTTT. It is translated as CSARESSGDQPQHF.

The sample holds many counts of this clonotype. The chain recombines TRBV19 with TRBJ1-1, with a possible D match to TRBD1 (5 bases). Germline assignment: CDR1 LNHDA and CDR2 SQIVND (reference sequence). V lost 2 bases and J lost 2, with 9 bases in between. The CDR3 totals 14 residues. The CDR3 region is CASSISGTNTEAFF. The CDR3 nucleotides are TGTGCCAGTAGTATATCGGGGACCAACACTGAAGCTTTCTTT.

In its sample, this clonotype was seen once. The rearrangement uses TRBV5-1 and TRBJ1-5; D is perhaps TRBD1 (5 bases). The CDR3 covers 14 residues. Trimming removed 1 base from V and 5 bases from J, with 10 bases in between. In germline, CDR1 is SGHRS, CDR2 YFSETQ. DNA of the CDR3: TGCGCCAGCAGCTTGAGGGGAGGGGATCAGCCCCAGCATTTT. Translated, it gives CASSLRGGDQPQHF.

This clonotype has ten or more counts. V and J are TRBV6-1 and TRBJ1-5, with D uncertain. Germline V CDR1 and CDR2: MNHNS, SASEGT. The germline V and J ends were trimmed by 4 bases and 6 bases, with 16 bases remaining between them. This CDR3 is built from 15 residues. CDR3: CASSANINPSQPQHF. The DNA of the CDR3 is TGTGCCAGCAGTGCGAACATCAACCCCTCTCAGCCCCAGCATTTT.

This clonotype was recorded many times. The V call is TRBV2, the J call TRBJ1-2; 10 bases agree with TRBD1. Germline V CDR1 and CDR2: SNHLY, FYNNEI. V was pared by 3 bases and J by 13 bases, with 8 bases of the junction left unmatched. This CDR3 region has 13 residues. The CDR3 sequence is CASSETGGRGCTF. In DNA, the CDR3 is TGTGCCAGCAGTGAGACAGGGGGCCGAGGGTGCACCTTC.

This clonotype was detected many times. The CDR3 sequence is CASSLEQQYGYTF. CDR3 DNA: TGTGCCAGCAGCTTAGAGCAGCAGTATGGCTACACCTTC. The chain recombines TRBV7-2 with TRBJ1-2; D is undetermined. This CDR3 has 13 amino acids. CDR1 is SGHTA and CDR2 is FQGNSA in the germline V gene. With 1 base removed from V and 5 bases from J, the gap between germline ends came to 8 bases.

This chain joins TRBV20-1 and TRBJ1-5, with D maybe TRBD1 (6 bases). The CDR3 spans 13 residues. Trimming removed 0 bases from V and 7 bases from J, with 10 bases in between. Germline assignment: CDR1 DFQATT and CDR2 SNEGSKA (reference sequence). Here the CDR3 DNA reads TGCAGTGCTAGAGATCTCCAGGGGCAGCCCCAGCATTTT. It codes for CSARDLQGQPQHF.

V and J are TRBV6-2 or TRBV6-3 and TRBJ2-7; D is unresolved. Germline-derived CDR1 and CDR2 are MNHEY and SVGEGT. The CDR3 runs to 13 residues. Trimming pared 6 bases from V and 9 bases from J, leaving 18 bases between. CDR3 amino acids: CASRTPAVVWQYF. The CDR3 DNA reads as TGTGCCAGCAGGACCCCGGCCGTTGTTTGGCAGTACTTC.